Listed here is a single TCR beta chain. The antigen remains unidentified. With 4 bases removed from V and 8 bases from J, the gap between germline ends came to 15 bases. The germline V gene has CDR1 MNHEY and CDR2 SVGAGI. The CDR3 has 15 amino acids. The authors isolated CD4+ T cells after around nine days of culture. All participants had two doses of either the BNT162b2 or mRNA-1273 vaccine. The data derive from a study of vaccination effects on CD4 cells after COVID-19. Study as a whole: ViraFEST assay sequencing came after antigen-specific CD4+ T cells were expanded with viral peptide pools. Samples gathered post-vaccine arrived a median of 72 days past the second dose.

General study results and limits: Pronounced clonal contraction occurred in clones induced by infection and by vaccine late after vaccination.

Using immunoSEQ multiplex PCR, the repertoire was profiled, and TCRdb retains in-frame clones only, with some absent. The sample yields 50,000 to 80,000 clones, less than 85% seen once. The specimen was CD4+ T cells from PBMCs cultured without peptide, collected after COVID-19 vaccination. The rearrangement uses TRBV6-5 and TRBJ1-6; D is perhaps TRBD1 (6 bases). The clonotype comes from a human donor who received a COVID-19 vaccine. The DNA of the CDR3 is TGTGCCAGCAGTTCTGGACAGTCGTTGGATTCACCCCTCCACTTT. This sequence encodes CASSSGQSLDSPLHF.